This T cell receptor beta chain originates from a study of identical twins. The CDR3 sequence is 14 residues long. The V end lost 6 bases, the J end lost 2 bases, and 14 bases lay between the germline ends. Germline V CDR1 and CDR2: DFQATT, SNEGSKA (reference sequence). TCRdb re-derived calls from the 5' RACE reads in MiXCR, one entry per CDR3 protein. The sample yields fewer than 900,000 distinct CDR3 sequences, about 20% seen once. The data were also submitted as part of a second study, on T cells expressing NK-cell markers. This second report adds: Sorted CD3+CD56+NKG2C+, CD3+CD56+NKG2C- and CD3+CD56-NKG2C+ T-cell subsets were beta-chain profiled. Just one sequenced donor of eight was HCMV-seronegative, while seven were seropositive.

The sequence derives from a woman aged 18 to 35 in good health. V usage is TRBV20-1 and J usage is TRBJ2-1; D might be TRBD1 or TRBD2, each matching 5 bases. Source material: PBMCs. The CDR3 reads CSARSGPAYNEQFF. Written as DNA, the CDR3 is TGCAGTGCCCGTTCGGGACCGGCCTACAATGAGCAGTTCTTC.